This TCR beta chain comes out of a study of early T cells in non-severe SARS-CoV-2 infection. Study information: With bulk RNA from unsorted whole blood as input, sequencing yielded unpaired chains.

This clonotype was picked up a small number of times. The antigen is undetermined. V gave up 3 bases and J gave up 7 bases; unmatched junction bases: 8. This CDR3 has 14 amino acids. Germline CDR1 and CDR2: LNHDA and SQIVND (reference sequence). Study results and limitations: A preference for anti-spike CD8 responses marked VDJdb matching, which missed private and CD4 specificities.

Individual cDNA molecules were tagged with unique molecular identifiers, the study reported. TCRdb reprocessed the 5' RACE reads with MiXCR, giving one entry per CDR3 protein. The repertoire holds under 90,000 distinct CDR3 sequences, with roughly 13% as singletons. The chain couples TRBV19 to TRBJ2-7; 8 bases fit TRBD1. The receptor was derived from an adult who was a healthcare worker with PCR-confirmed SARS-CoV-2 infection or an uninfected control (not recorded which). The sample taken for sequencing was whole blood. CDR3 nucleotides: TGTGCCAGTAGTATCCAGGGGGCGAGTAGGGAGCAGTACTTC. This sequence encodes CASSIQGASREQYF.